A selection of T cell receptor beta chains follows, all from one sample in a study of CD8 T cells in ankylosing spondylitis. From the 5' RACE reads, TCRdb called clonotypes with MiXCR, one entry per CDR3 protein. The data show about 800,000 distinct CDR3 sequences, with approximately 10% seen just once and under 0.6% held by the top ten. The sequencing input was blood, either unsorted or a sorted T cell fraction (not recorded which). These receptors were collected from a male donor with ankylosing spondylitis. The CDR3 runs from the conserved cysteine through the conserved F or W. D genes are given only for firm matches. A row's size may be missing; if present it is once, few, many or a size class.

size: .; D: .; J: TRBJ2-1; V: TRBV27; CDR3: CASRMDRVYNEQFF; DNA: TGTGCCAGCAGAATGGACAGAGTTTACAATGAGCAGTTCTTC
size: few; D: TRBD1; J: TRBJ2-7; V: TRBV10-3; CDR3: CAISLTGGDEQYF; DNA: TGTGCCATCAGCCTTACAGGGGGCGACGAGCAGTACTTC
size: .; D: TRBD2; J: TRBJ2-3; V: TRBV19; CDR3: CASSTTGGALDTQYF; DNA: TGTGCCAGTAGTACGACGGGAGGCGCGCTGGATACGCAGTATTTT
size: few; D: .; J: TRBJ2-7; V: TRBV11-2; CDR3: CASGRHYEQYF; DNA: TGTGCCAGCGGACGCCACTACGAGCAGTACTTC
size: many; D: TRBD1; J: TRBJ1-6; V: TRBV6-1; CDR3: CASLGTGVNSPLHF; DNA: TGTGCCAGCTTAGGGACAGGGGTGAATTCACCCCTCCACTTT
size: few; D: .; J: TRBJ1-2; V: TRBV28; CDR3: CASSWNHGYTF; DNA: TGTGCCAGCAGTTGGAACCATGGCTACACCTTC
size: .; D: .; J: TRBJ2-3; V: TRBV20-1; CDR3: CSASLLTRGTQYF; DNA: TGCAGTGCTAGCCTCTTGACTAGAGGTACGCAGTATTTT
size: .; D: .; J: TRBJ1-3; V: TRBV7-2; CDR3: CASSTRQGSNTIYF; DNA: TGTGCCAGCAGCACCCGGCAGGGGAGCAACACCATATATTTT
size: .; D: TRBD1; J: TRBJ2-7; V: TRBV29-1; CDR3: CSVAGQGGTYEQYF; DNA: TGCAGCGTTGCAGGACAGGGGGGGACCTACGAGCAGTACTTC
size: few; D: TRBD1; J: TRBJ2-4; V: TRBV7-2; CDR3: CASSLAVGTVQAGIQYF; DNA: TGTGCCAGCAGCTTAGCCGTTGGGACAGTTCAAGCAGGCATTCAGTACTTC
size: .; D: .; J: TRBJ2-1; V: TRBV20-1; CDR3: CSARDLRRKGNEQFF; DNA: TGCAGTGCTAGAGATTTGAGGAGAAAGGGCAATGAGCAGTTCTTC
size: few; D: TRBD1; J: TRBJ2-2; V: TRBV6-1; CDR3: CASNDRVGNTGELFF; DNA: TGTGCCAGCAACGACAGGGTTGGGAATACCGGGGAGCTGTTTTTT
size: .; D: TRBD2; J: TRBJ2-1; V: TRBV20-1; CDR3: CSAWGGDSGRRLNEQFF; DNA: TGCAGTGCTTGGGGGGGGGATAGCGGGAGGCGGCTCAATGAGCAGTTCTTC
size: many; D: .; J: TRBJ2-5; V: TRBV10-3; CDR3: CAISVTREETQYF; DNA: TGTGCCATCAGTGTGACGCGCGAAGAGACCCAGTACTTC
size: many; D: .; J: TRBJ2-1; V: TRBV5-1; CDR3: CASSPGSGSSYNEQFF; DNA: TGCGCCAGCAGCCCCGGGTCGGGTAGCTCCTACAATGAGCAGTTCTTC
size: .; D: TRBD1; J: TRBJ2-2; V: TRBV7-2; CDR3: CASSLQGADGELFF; DNA: TGTGCCAGCAGCTTACAGGGGGCCGACGGGGAGCTGTTTTTT
size: few; D: .; J: TRBJ2-3; V: TRBV15; CDR3: CATSTRPGDTQYF; DNA: TGTGCCACCAGCACCCGACCCGGGGATACGCAGTATTTT
size: .; D: .; J: TRBJ2-7; V: TRBV6-1; CDR3: CASVAGRNEQYF; DNA: TGTGCCAGCGTGGCGGGTCGCAACGAGCAGTACTTC
size: many; D: .; J: TRBJ1-3; V: TRBV9; CDR3: CASSDRTGYGNTIYF; DNA: TGTGCCAGCAGCGATCGAACAGGGTATGGAAACACCATATATTTT
size: few; D: .; J: TRBJ1-5; V: TRBV20-1; CDR3: CSALPGADQPQHF; DNA: TGCAGTGCCCTTCCGGGGGCGGATCAGCCCCAGCATTTT
size: many; D: .; J: TRBJ1-1; V: TRBV12-3/TRBV12-4; CDR3: CASSFSGQNTEAFF; DNA: TGTGCCAGCAGTTTTTCCGGCCAGAACACTGAAGCTTTCTTT
size: few; D: .; J: TRBJ2-3; V: TRBV20-1; CDR3: CSARDPQRNTQYF; DNA: TGCAGTGCTAGAGATCCCCAGAGGAATACGCAGTATTTT
size: many; D: .; J: TRBJ2-3; V: TRBV20-1; CDR3: CSALDFTDTQYF; DNA: TGCAGTGCTTTGGACTTCACAGATACGCAGTATTTT
size: few; D: .; J: TRBJ1-2; V: TRBV6-5; CDR3: CASSYGVGNYGYTF; DNA: TGTGCCAGCAGTTACGGGGTAGGGAACTATGGCTACACCTTC
size: .; D: TRBD2; J: TRBJ2-1; V: TRBV27; CDR3: CASSDSGRRGRSYNEQFF; DNA: TGTGCCAGCAGTGATAGCGGGAGAAGGGGCCGCTCCTACAATGAGCAGTTCTTC
size: few; D: .; J: TRBJ1-1; V: TRBV10-3; CDR3: CAISEHSGTNTEAFF; DNA: TGTGCCATCAGTGAGCATTCAGGAACAAACACTGAAGCTTTCTTT
size: .; D: .; J: TRBJ2-4; V: TRBV20-1; CDR3: CSALPAKNIQYF; DNA: TGCAGTGCTTTACCCGCCAAAAACATTCAGTACTTC
size: .; D: .; J: TRBJ2-1; V: TRBV29-1; CDR3: CSVQLGSYNEQFF; DNA: TGCAGCGTTCAGCTAGGATCCTACAATGAGCAGTTCTTC
size: .; D: TRBD2; J: TRBJ2-5; V: TRBV20-1; CDR3: CSATGREETQYF; DNA: TGCAGTGCAACGGGGAGGGAAGAGACCCAGTACTTC
size: .; D: .; J: TRBJ2-7; V: TRBV18; CDR3: CASSSGAGYGEQYF; DNA: TGTGCCAGCTCATCCGGGGCAGGGTACGGAGAGCAGTACTTC
size: few; D: .; J: TRBJ2-7; V: TRBV5-1; CDR3: CASSGGDSVVTNYEQYF; DNA: TGCGCCAGCAGCGGAGGGGACAGCGTCGTTACTAACTACGAGCAGTACTTC
size: .; D: .; J: TRBJ1-5; V: TRBV5-1; CDR3: CASSLEGTRMGQPQHF; DNA: TGCGCCAGCAGCTTGGAGGGTACGAGGATGGGGCAGCCCCAGCATTTT
size: .; D: .; J: TRBJ2-3; V: TRBV6-5; CDR3: CASSYPGQGTDTQYF; DNA: TGTGCCAGCAGTTACCCCGGCCAGGGGACAGATACGCAGTATTTT
size: .; D: .; J: TRBJ2-1; V: TRBV5-1; CDR3: CASSPHTAGNEQFF; DNA: TGCGCCAGCAGCCCCCACACGGCGGGCAATGAGCAGTTCTTC
size: .; D: .; J: TRBJ2-7; V: TRBV5-1; CDR3: CASSLDAGTKYF; DNA: TGCGCCAGCAGCTTAGATGCAGGGACAAAGTACTTC
size: .; D: TRBD2; J: TRBJ2-7; V: TRBV15; CDR3: CATSLTLAESYEQYF; DNA: TGTGCCACCAGCCTTACCCTAGCGGAATCCTACGAGCAGTACTTC
size: many; D: TRBD1; J: TRBJ1-2; V: TRBV4-2; CDR3: CASSQDQGAIYGYTF; DNA: TGTGCCAGCAGCCAAGATCAGGGGGCAATCTATGGCTACACCTTC
size: .; D: .; J: TRBJ2-4; V: TRBV20-1; CDR3: CSAGRGVGENIQYF; DNA: TGCAGTGCTGGAAGGGGGGTTGGGGAAAACATTCAGTACTTC
size: few; D: .; J: TRBJ1-2; V: TRBV20-1; CDR3: CSARDPSRNYGYTF; DNA: TGCAGTGCTAGAGACCCCAGCAGAAACTATGGCTACACCTTC
size: .; D: .; J: TRBJ1-2; V: TRBV29-1; CDR3: CSVEKGVSGYTF; DNA: TGCAGCGTTGAAAAAGGGGTCAGTGGCTACACCTTC
size: few; D: TRBD1; J: TRBJ1-2; V: TRBV7-2; CDR3: CASDRDRGPYGYTF; DNA: TGTGCCAGCGACCGGGACAGGGGACCCTATGGCTACACCTTC
size: few; D: .; J: TRBJ2-7; V: TRBV20-1; CDR3: CSAREPLGGYEQYF; DNA: TGCAGTGCTAGAGAGCCCCTGGGTGGGTACGAGCAGTACTTC
size: few; D: TRBD1; J: TRBJ2-7; V: TRBV10-3; CDR3: CAISELGTAYEQYF; DNA: TGTGCCATCAGTGAGCTTGGGACAGCCTACGAGCAGTACTTC
size: many; D: TRBD2; J: TRBJ2-2; V: TRBV20-1; CDR3: CSVKAGVGGELFF; DNA: TGCAGTGTAAAAGCGGGAGTCGGCGGGGAGCTGTTTTTT
size: few; D: .; J: TRBJ2-7; V: TRBV5-5; CDR3: CASSFTPYEQYF; DNA: TGTGCCAGCAGCTTTACCCCCTACGAGCAGTACTTC
size: many; D: TRBD2; J: TRBJ2-3; V: TRBV10-3; CDR3: CAIRWGTSDGTQYF; DNA: TGTGCCATCAGGTGGGGGACTAGCGATGGTACGCAGTATTTT
size: few; D: .; J: TRBJ2-5; V: TRBV3-1; CDR3: CASSQERQGETQYF; DNA: TGTGCCAGCAGCCAAGAGAGGCAGGGTGAGACCCAGTACTTC
size: few; D: TRBD1; J: TRBJ1-2; V: TRBV7-2; CDR3: CASSLRTGDYGYTF; DNA: TGTGCCAGCAGCTTAAGGACAGGGGACTATGGCTACACCTTC
size: .; D: TRBD2; J: TRBJ2-7; V: TRBV7-2; CDR3: CASSLSGPSGYEQYF; DNA: TGTGCCAGCAGCTTATCGGGACCTAGCGGCTACGAGCAGTACTTC